This TCR beta chain comes out of a study of control samples from healthy donors and cancer patients. TCRdb keeps only in-frame clones here, not all; method: immunoSEQ multiplex PCR. The sample shows about 63,000 clones, 75% to 85% of them seen only once. Germline CDR1 reads SGHNT; CDR2 reads YENEEA. The CDR3 consists of 16 residues. With 5 bases clipped from V and 5 bases from J, the junction kept 8 bases outside the gene matches. The clonotype originates from a man aged 35 to 55 in good health. Input material: blood. The V call is TRBV11-3, the J call TRBJ2-2; 10 bases map to TRBD2. The CDR3 DNA follows: TGTGCCAGCAGCCCTGGGGTAGCGGGGGGAACCGGGGAGCTGTTTTTT. This translates into CASSPGVAGGTGELFF. Full variable domain (missing parts from reference TRBV11-3 and TRBJ2-2): EAGVVQSPRYKIIEKKQPVAFWCNPISGHNTLYWYLQNLGQGPELLIRYENEEAVDDSQLPKDRFSAERLKGVDSTLKIQPAELGDSAVYLCASSPGVAGGTGELFFGEGSRLTVL.